This record covers a single T cell receptor beta chain. Trimming cost V 2 bases and J 7 bases, with 11 bases left between them. There are 14 residues in the CDR3. Germline lookup yields CDR1 MNHEY and CDR2 SVGAGI. The data derive from a study of blood T cell repertoires in COVID-19. Study-level information: Acute and convalescent COVID-19 specimens originated in the United States, Italy and Spain. PBMCs, B-cell-depleted T cells, or T cells were the source of the cDNA or gDNA that made up the material.

Original processing notes: Estimation of nucleated cell counts relied on the amplification of reference gene primers. The table came from immunoSEQ multiplex PCR; TCRdb's copy has only in-frame clones and leaves some out. The DNA was the basis for D and trimming; V, J and clone size are from that table. The table shows about 180,000 clones, with 70% to 85% occurring only once. This clonotype was sampled from a human donor in a cohort sampled during active COVID-19. This rearrangement joins TRBV6-5 to TRBJ1-4; D uncertain. The specimen sequenced was peripheral blood. In DNA form, the CDR3 reads TGTGCCAGCAGTTACGCCAGAGAGGGTGAAAAACTGTTTTTT. Amino acid sequence: CASSYAREGEKLFF.